Shown below are 15 T cell receptor beta chains from a single sample sequenced in a study of identical twins. TCRdb analysed the 5' RACE reads with MiXCR anew, one entry per CDR3 protein. The sample lists hundreds of thousands of distinct CDR3 sequences, more than 12% occurring once. Sequenced: memory (CD45RO+) T cells sorted from blood. The source of these receptors is a woman aged 18 to 35 in good health.

J is TRBJ2-1 and V is TRBV11-2; no clear D. The CDR3 extends over 14 amino acids. The germline V gene encodes CDR1 SGHAT and CDR2 FQNNGV. V dropped 5 bases and J dropped 9 bases, with 17 bases sitting between them. This chain's CDR3 is CASSQLNPGSEQFF. The CDR3 region has the DNA TGTGCCAGCAGCCAATTGAACCCTGGCAGTGAGCAGTTCTTC.

The chain uses TRBV30 and TRBJ2-2; 7 positions match TRBD2. The germline V gene has CDR1 GTSNPN and CDR2 SVGIG (reference sequence). The CDR3 is 14 amino acids. The V and J ends lost 4 bases and 5 bases, in that order; junction bases with no gene match: 7. CDR3 loop: CAWMGGGWTGELFF. In DNA, the CDR3 is TGTGCCTGGATGGGCGGGGGTTGGACCGGGGAGCTGTTTTTT.

V is TRBV5-4 and J is TRBJ2-1; tentatively, D is TRBD1 (5 bases). Per germline, CDR1 SGHNT and CDR2 YYREEE (reference sequence). The CDR3 length is 14 residues. The germline V and J ends were trimmed by 4 bases and 3 bases, with 11 bases remaining between them. CDR3 DNA sequence: TGTGCCAGCAGCGGCTGGGGCAGCTACAATGAGCAGTTCTTC. It translates to CASSGWGSYNEQFF.

This clonotype was counted at least ten times. The chain couples TRBV27 to TRBJ2-3; 8 nucleotides line up with TRBD1. The CDR3 runs to 17 residues. Per the germline V gene, CDR1 is MNHEY and CDR2 is SMNVEV (reference sequence). V trimming: 8 bases; J trimming: 1 base; junction bases outside the gene matches: 14. DNA for the CDR3: TGTGCCAGCCGCCAAAGGCCTGAGGACAGGGGCACAGATACGCAGTATTTT. It specifies CASRQRPEDRGTDTQYF.

The chain links TRBV12-3 or TRBV12-4 to TRBJ2-7; tentatively, D is TRBD1 (5 bases). The CDR3 sequence is 16 residues long. Trimming removed 1 base at V and 0 bases at J, with 13 bases between. The CDR3 DNA reads as TGTGCCAGCAGTTTAGGGACATGGCGCGTCTCCTACGAGCAGTACTTC. Residues: CASSLGTWRVSYEQYF.

V and J are TRBV3-1 and TRBJ2-1; D not resolved. The length of the CDR3 is 15 residues. The V end lost 3 bases, the J end lost 4 bases, and 13 bases lay between the germline ends. CDR1 is LGHDT, CDR2 YNNKEL, per germline (reference sequence). The CDR3 DNA reads as TGTGCCAGCAGCCAGAATAACGGGCCGTACAATGAGCAGTTCTTC. Translated: CASSQNNGPYNEQFF.

Only a few counts were recorded for this clonotype. The V gene is TRBV7-9, the J gene TRBJ2-3; D remains ambiguous. CDR1 is SEHNR, CDR2 FQNEAQ, per germline (reference sequence). The CDR3 has 15 residues. V was trimmed by 3 bases and J by 2 bases, leaving 12 bases between them. The CDR3 coding sequence is TGTGCCAGCAGCTTTCAGCTGGCCTTCACAGATACGCAGTATTTT. It encodes CASSFQLAFTDTQYF.

There are many counts of this clonotype. The chain links TRBV12-3 or TRBV12-4 to TRBJ1-1, with D tentatively TRBD1 (5 bases). The CDR3 covers 13 residues. Between the trimmed V and J ends, which lost 7 bases and 1 base, there was a span of 10 bases. The CDR3 bases are TGTGCCAGCAACCTGGGGCCGAACACTGAAGCTTTCTTT. As protein: CASNLGPNTEAFF.

This clonotype was seen ten or more times. J is TRBJ1-6 and V is TRBV6-6; no clear D. Trimming pared 1 base from V and 16 bases from J, leaving 8 bases between. The CDR3 runs 11 residues. The germline CDR1 and CDR2 sequences are MNHNY and SVGAGI (reference sequence). CDR3 protein: CASSYLESLHF. In DNA form, the CDR3 reads TGTGCCAGCAGTTACTTGGAGAGTCTCCACTTT.

The rearrangement links TRBV5-1 to TRBJ2-1, with 7 nucleotides matching TRBD1. This CDR3 has 14 amino acids. Per the germline V gene, CDR1 is SGHRS and CDR2 is YFSETQ. J gave up 5 bases and V 0 bases, and 2 bases lay outside the gene matches. The CDR3 sequence: CASSLARGHNEQFF. The CDR3 DNA is TGCGCCAGCAGCTTGGCTAGGGGGCACAATGAGCAGTTCTTC.

There are a few counts of this clonotype. The chain is built from TRBV13 and TRBJ1-6; 7 bases line up with TRBD1. CDR3 length: 14 amino acids. After removal of 5 bases from V and 10 bases from J, the junction contained 8 bases not matched to a gene. Germline CDR1 reads PRHDT; CDR2 reads FYEKMQ (reference sequence). CDR3 DNA sequence: TGTGCCAGCAGCAAACAGGGGAGTAACTCACCCCTCCACTTT. It yields the protein CASSKQGSNSPLHF. The whole variable domain, remainder taken from reference TRBV13 and TRBJ1-6, is AAGVIQSPRHLIKEKRETATLKCYPIPRHDTVYWYQQGPGQDPQFLISFYEKMQSDKGSIPDRFSAQQFSDYHSELNMSSLELGDSALYFCASSKQGSNSPLHFGNGTRLTVT.

The chain uses TRBV5-6 and TRBJ1-1; D gene unclear. Germline CDR1 reads SGHDT; CDR2 reads YYEEEE. The CDR3 loop spans 13 amino acids. V lost 0 bases, J lost 8 bases, and 11 bases lay in between. The CDR3 sequence: CASSLVSGREAFF. The CDR3 DNA follows: TGTGCCAGCAGCTTGGTGTCGGGGAGGGAAGCTTTCTTT.

This clonotype was seen only a few times. The chain joins TRBV5-1 to TRBJ1-1, with no clear D. Trimming pared 4 bases from V and 9 bases from J, leaving 13 bases between. There are 12 residues in the CDR3. CDR1 is SGHRS and CDR2 is YFSETQ in the germline V gene. CDR3 nucleotides: TGCGCCAGCAGCCCAAACCAGAGGCAAGCTTTCTTT. It yields the protein CASSPNQRQAFF.

V gene TRBV20-1 combines with J gene TRBJ2-2, with a possible D match to TRBD2 (7 bases). CDR3 length equals 14 residues. The ends were cut back, 3 bases at V and 14 bases at J, with 22 bases in the middle. Germline V lookup: CDR1 DFQATT, CDR2 SNEGSKA (reference sequence). The CDR3 reads CSARQGTNTGGLFF. The CDR3 coding sequence is TGCAGTGCTAGGCAGGGGACTAACACCGGGGGTCTGTTTTTT.

The sample holds many counts of this clonotype. The V gene is TRBV12-3 or TRBV12-4, the J gene TRBJ2-5; the D is unclear. The V end lost 6 bases, the J end lost 6 bases, and 17 bases lay between the germline ends. This CDR3 has 14 amino acids. CDR3: CASSQSMRAQTQYF. As DNA, the CDR3 is TGTGCCAGCAGCCAAAGCATGCGTGCGCAGACCCAGTACTTC.